Presented here are 26 T cell receptor beta chains from one specimen sequenced in a study of T cell responses to AZD1222 COVID-19 vaccine. The method was immunoSEQ multiplex PCR; TCRdb's version includes in-frame clones alone and lacks a portion of them. The table lists roughly 96,000 clones, approximately 87% of them singletons, with about 28% in the top ten. The input for sequencing was peripheral blood, taken on day 0 of AZD1222 vaccination. These receptor sequences come from an adult in good health.

This chain connects TRBV29-1 to TRBJ2-4; D uncertain. V was trimmed by 5 bases and J by 5 bases, leaving 13 bases between them. The germline V gene encodes CDR1 SQVTM and CDR2 ANQGSEA. The length of the CDR3 is 13 residues. The DNA of the CDR3 is TGCAGCGTTTGGCCCTTAGGGCAAAACATTCAGTACTTC. Its translation: CSVWPLGQNIQYF.

A single count supports this clone. The rearrangement joins TRBV6-4 to TRBJ1-5; 8 bases agree with TRBD1. The trim removed 6 bases at V and 0 bases at J, leaving 7 bases unmatched. The CDR3 spans 16 residues. Germline CDR1 reads MRHNA; CDR2 reads SNTAGT. CDR3 bases: TGTGCCAGCAGGACAGACAGGGGTAATAGCAATCAGCCCCAGCATTTT. Amino acids: CASRTDRGNSNQPQHF.

The J gene is TRBJ1-1, the V gene TRBV5-1, with 7 positions matching TRBD1. The germline gives CDR1 SGHRS, CDR2 YFSETQ. Trimming cost V 2 bases and J 0 bases; bases outside gene matches: 7. The CDR3 is 16 residues long. This CDR3 reads CASSLDRADLNTEAFF. The CDR3 DNA reads TGCGCCAGCAGCTTAGACAGGGCGGACCTGAACACTGAAGCTTTCTTT.

The CDR3 loop is CATRTGMNTEAFF. The CDR3 DNA follows: TGTGCCACCCGGACAGGGATGAACACTGAAGCTTTCTTT. The rearrangement uses TRBV28 and TRBJ1-1, with 8 bases aligning to TRBD1. V lost 10 bases to trimming and J lost 0 bases; unmatched junction nucleotides: 4. Germline V gives CDR1 MDHEN, CDR2 SYDVKM. CDR3 length: 13 residues.

The gene calls are TRBV28 and TRBJ2-2; D gene ambiguous. The CDR3 runs 14 residues. Germline loops: CDR1 MDHEN, CDR2 SYDVKM. V was cut by 5 bases and J by 8 bases, with 15 bases left in between. The CDR3 nucleotides are TGTGCCAGCAGTCCGACGGACCGGGCGGGGGAGCTGTTTTTT. This sequence encodes CASSPTDRAGELFF.

The chain joins TRBV24-1 to TRBJ2-3; the D gene could be TRBD1 or TRBD2 (5 bases each). Trimming stripped 4 bases from V and 5 bases from J, with 15 bases between. The CDR3 is 15 residues long. Germline values: CDR1 KGHDR, CDR2 SFDVKD. The CDR3 nucleotides read TGTGCCACCAGTGACAGCCGGGGACCCGGAGATACGCAGTATTTT. This encodes CATSDSRGPGDTQYF.

This chain connects TRBV5-6 to TRBJ1-1; TRBD1 might be the D (5 bases). V lost 1 base to trimming and J lost 1 base, with 8 bases between them. CDR1 is SGHDT and CDR2 is YYEEEE in the germline V gene. The CDR3 runs to 14 residues. For the CDR3, the DNA is TGTGCCAGCAGCTTGAACAGGCCGAACACTGAAGCTTTCTTT. It encodes CASSLNRPNTEAFF. Using reference TRBV5-6 and TRBJ1-1 for the parts outside the CDR3, the full variable domain is DAGVTQSPTHLIKTRGQQVTLRCSPKSGHDTVSWYQQALGQGPQFIFQYYEEEERQRGNFPDRFSGHQFPNYSSELNVNALLLGDSALYLCASSLNRPNTEAFFGQGTRLTVV.

The count of this clone is one. V and J are TRBV4-3 and TRBJ2-7; the D call may be TRBD1 or TRBD2 (6 bases each). From germline, CDR1 is LGHNA and CDR2 YSLEER. V lost 0 bases and J lost 1, with 28 bases in between. This CDR3 contains 21 residues. CDR3 DNA: TGCGCCAGCAGCCAAGATTTACCCGCCGGTGCGGGAATTAGGGGGTCCTACGAGCAGTACTTC. Its protein is CASSQDLPAGAGIRGSYEQYF.

The rearrangement uses TRBV19 and TRBJ2-3; D may be TRBD1 or TRBD2 (5 bases each). CDR3 length: 15 residues. V lost 3 bases to trimming and J lost 5 bases, with 15 bases between them. Germline values: CDR1 LNHDA, CDR2 SQIVND (reference sequence). This CDR3 is CASSMGPQIGDTQYF. CDR3 coding DNA: TGTGCCAGTAGTATGGGACCCCAGATCGGAGATACGCAGTATTTT.

The chain links TRBV7-2 to TRBJ1-1; TRBD1 aligns across 9 bases. CDR3 length: 19 residues. Germline assignment: CDR1 SGHTA and CDR2 FQGNSA. Trimming at V came to 1 base and at J to 3 bases, leaving 15 bases not matched to a gene. In nucleotides, the CDR3 is TGTGCCAGCAGCTTAGGGATAACAGGGGGCAGAATGAGGGACACTGAAGCTTTCTTT. Translated, it gives CASSLGITGGRMRDTEAFF.

V usage is TRBV7-9 and J usage is TRBJ2-7, with 10 bases lining up with TRBD2. This CDR3 has 15 amino acids. V shed 2 bases, J shed 5 bases, and the junction held 6 bases outside the gene matches. Looked up from germline, CDR1 is SEHNR and CDR2 is FQNEAQ (reference sequence). The CDR3 region is CASSLLTSGSNEQYF. The CDR3 nucleotides are TGTGCCAGCAGCTTATTGACTAGCGGGTCGAACGAGCAGTACTTC.

The genes are TRBV6-1 and TRBJ1-2; D unresolved. Germline CDR1 and CDR2: MNHNS and SASEGT. The CDR3 extends over 15 amino acids. Between the trimmed V and J ends, which lost 1 base and 3 bases, there was a span of 12 bases. CDR3 DNA sequence: TGTGCCAGCAGTGAAGAAACTTTCACCTACTATGGCTACACCTTC. Its translation is CASSEETFTYYGYTF.

This rearrangement joins TRBV10-1 to TRBJ2-6, with unresolved D. The CDR3 sequence is 15 residues long. The germline CDR1 and CDR2 sequences are WNHNN and SYGVQD (reference sequence). CDR3 sequence: CAKPPGGHGANVLTF. The CDR3 DNA is TGCGCAAAGCCCCCCGGCGGTCATGGGGCCAACGTCCTGACTTTC.

The J gene is TRBJ1-3, the V gene TRBV5-1, with D possibly being TRBD1 (5 bases). CDR1 SGHRS and CDR2 YFSETQ come from the germline V gene. Trimming removed 4 bases at V and 0 bases at J, with 8 bases between. CDR3 length equals 14 residues. CDR3 sequence: CASSEQVSGNTIYF. DNA of the CDR3: TGCGCCAGCAGCGAACAGGTCTCTGGAAACACCATATATTTT.

The chain combines TRBV11-2 with TRBJ2-7; D is unclear. Per the germline V gene, CDR1 is SGHAT and CDR2 is FQNNGV. The V end lost 7 bases, the J end lost 4 bases, and 14 bases lay between the germline ends. CDR3 size: 13 residues. The CDR3 nucleotides are TGTGCCAGCACAACACTGGCGGCTTACGAGCAGTACTTC. This sequence encodes CASTTLAAYEQYF.

V and J are TRBV7-3 and TRBJ2-2; tentative D call: TRBD1 (6 bases). The CDR3 is 13 residues long. Germline CDR1 reads SGHTA; CDR2 reads FQGTGA. The V end lost 5 bases, the J end lost 8 bases, and 12 bases lay between the germline ends. DNA of the CDR3: TGTGCCAGCAGCCCGGACAGCCGGGGGGAGCTGTTTTTT. Translated, it gives CASSPDSRGELFF.

The gene calls are TRBV3-1 (or the pseudogene TRBV3-2) and TRBJ2-1; the D call may be TRBD1 or TRBD2 (5 bases each). The V gene's germline CDR1 is LGHDT and CDR2 YNNKEL (reference sequence). This CDR3 is built from 14 residues. Trimming shortened V by 4 bases and J by 7 bases, and 14 bases separated the two germline ends. CDR3 region: CASSPGPSGNEQFF. For the CDR3, the DNA is TGTGCCAGCAGCCCGGGACCCTCGGGGAATGAGCAGTTCTTC.

A single count supports this clone. The chain has TRBV6-2 or TRBV6-3 and TRBJ2-6; 7 bases match TRBD2. Germline loops: CDR1 MNHEY, CDR2 SVGEGT. J lost 3 bases, V lost 0 bases, and 14 bases had no gene match. This CDR3 has 20 residues. CDR3 coding DNA: TGTGCCAGCAGTTACTCGATTTGGGGGGGGATGGCAGATGGGGCCAACGTCCTGACTTTC. Translating gives CASSYSIWGGMADGANVLTF.

This clone occurred many times. The same CDR3 can be traced to other DNA sequences in this sample. The rearrangement uses TRBV19 and TRBJ2-1; TRBD1 might be the D (6 bases). The CDR3 covers 15 residues. In germline, CDR1 is LNHDA, CDR2 SQIVND (reference sequence). Trimming stripped 6 bases from V and 0 bases from J, with 12 bases between. The DNA of the CDR3 is TGTGCCAGTAGCCCGGACAGAAGCTCCTACAATGAGCAGTTCTTC. It translates to CASSPDRSSYNEQFF.

The chain couples TRBV19 to TRBJ1-3, with TRBD1 matching over 8 bases. The CDR3 sequence is 16 residues long. Germline V gene data show CDR1 as LNHDA and CDR2 as SQIVND (reference sequence). V shed 5 bases and J 0 bases; nucleotides not matched to a gene: 6. CDR3: CASSVRDRSSGNTIYF. CDR3 nucleotides: TGTGCCAGTAGTGTTCGGGACAGGAGCTCTGGAAACACCATATATTTT.

The rearrangement links TRBV7-3 to TRBJ2-1, with D possibly being TRBD1 (6 bases). The CDR3 sequence is 17 residues long. V was pared by 0 bases and J by 0 bases, with 12 bases between. Germline V lookup: CDR1 SGHTA, CDR2 FQGTGA. CDR3 DNA sequence: TGTGCCAGCAGCTTAACGTCGGGACATAGCTCCTACAATGAGCAGTTCTTC. This gives the protein CASSLTSGHSSYNEQFF. Drawing the rest from reference TRBV7-3 and TRBJ2-1, the complete variable domain is GAGVSQTPSNKVTEKGKYVELRCDPISGHTALYWYRQSLGQGPEFLIYFQGTGAADDSGLPNDRFFAVRPEGSVSTLKIQRTERGDSAVYLCASSLTSGHSSYNEQFFGPGTRLTVL.

This chain uses TRBV6-2 or TRBV6-3 with TRBJ2-7; D is unclear. Germline V CDR1 and CDR2: MNHEY, SVGEGT. V lost 2 bases and J lost 0, with 17 bases in between. The CDR3 runs 17 residues. The CDR3 loop reads CASSYPLWATTSYEQYF. In DNA form, the CDR3 reads TGTGCCAGCAGTTACCCCCTTTGGGCCACGACCTCCTACGAGCAGTACTTC.

J is TRBJ2-5 and V is TRBV5-6, with TRBD2 matching over 11 bases. The CDR3 loop spans 15 amino acids. V was pared by 0 bases and J by 7 bases, with 5 bases of the junction left unmatched. Germline CDR1 SGHDT, CDR2 YYEEEE. This CDR3 is CASSLAVSGRGTQYF. In nucleotides, the CDR3 is TGTGCCAGCAGCTTGGCCGTTAGCGGGAGGGGGACCCAGTACTTC.

The chain employs TRBV6-4 and TRBJ2-2; D is possibly TRBD1 (6 bases). Germline V gene data show CDR1 as MRHNA and CDR2 as SNTAGT. V dropped 0 bases and J dropped 4 bases, with 9 bases sitting between them. This CDR3 is built from 15 residues. CDR3 residues: CASSDSGHSTGELFF. As DNA, the CDR3 is TGTGCCAGCAGTGACTCGGGACACTCCACCGGGGAGCTGTTTTTT.

The chain employs TRBV15 and TRBJ2-2, with D possibly TRBD2 on 5 matching bases. V was pared by 0 bases and J by 5 bases, with 10 bases between. Germline CDR1 and CDR2: LNHNV and YYDKDF (reference sequence). The CDR3 consists of 15 residues. CDR3 residues: CATSRDLEETGELFF. The CDR3 bases are TGTGCCACCAGCAGAGATTTGGAGGAAACCGGGGAGCTGTTTTTT.

The chain links TRBV6-2 or TRBV6-3 to TRBJ1-5; TRBD1 matches 8 bases. Germline assignment: CDR1 MNHEY and CDR2 SVGEGT. The trim removed 5 bases at V and 3 bases at J, leaving 6 bases unmatched. The CDR3 totals 15 residues. CDR3 nucleotide sequence: TGTGCCAGCAGTGTCCGACAGGGGTCCAATCAGCCCCAGCATTTT. Amino acids: CASSVRQGSNQPQHF.